The 4 T cell receptor beta chains listed next were all sequenced from one sample in a study of shared clonotypes between healthy human individuals. The assay was immunoSEQ multiplex PCR, and TCRdb's table has in-frame clones only and misses some. The sample carries more than 2,000,000 clones, around nine tenths recorded once. The sample taken for sequencing was naive CD4+ T cells sorted from blood. Subset meaning: CD45RA+ positively selected. The receptors were gathered from a young man in good health.

The chain combines TRBV9 with TRBJ2-6, with 7 bases that match TRBD1. The CDR3 sequence is 17 residues long. Germline CDR1 reads SGDLS; CDR2 reads YYNGEE. After removal of 3 bases from V and 0 bases from J, the junction contained 6 bases not matched to a gene. CDR3 sequence reads: CASSARQGPSGANVLTF. DNA of the CDR3: TGTGCCAGCAGCGCCCGACAGGGTCCCTCTGGGGCCAACGTCCTGACTTTC.

J is TRBJ1-2 and V is TRBV6-1; no firm D call. The V end was cut by 1 base, the J end by 4 bases, with 4 bases between. The CDR3 contains 12 residues. The germline gives CDR1 MNHNS, CDR2 SASEGT. CDR3 in amino acids: CASSEVIYGYTF. CDR3 in DNA: TGTGCCAGCAGTGAAGTAATCTATGGCTACACCTTC.

The chain uses TRBV18 and TRBJ2-3; D is unclear. Germline V lookup: CDR1 KGHSH, CDR2 LQKENI. This CDR3 has 15 residues. The V end lost 0 bases, the J end lost 6 bases, and 13 bases lay between the germline ends. The CDR3 sequence is CASSPPSAPADTQYF. The CDR3 DNA sequence: TGTGCCAGCTCACCACCCAGCGCCCCTGCTGATACGCAGTATTTT.

This clone came up once. The chain couples TRBV6-5 to TRBJ2-7; 11 nucleotides agree with TRBD1. V shed 2 bases and J 3 bases; nucleotides not matched to a gene: 3. The germline V gene encodes CDR1 MNHEY and CDR2 SVGAGI. The CDR3 covers 15 residues. CDR3 residues: CASSYQGTGGYEQYF. The CDR3 DNA reads TGTGCCAGCAGTTACCAGGGGACAGGGGGCTACGAGCAGTACTTC.